The 11 T cell receptor beta chains below were found in one sample sequenced in a study of T-cell memory formation after mild COVID-19. TCRdb re-derived calls from the 5' RACE reads in MiXCR, one entry per CDR3 protein. Altogether a few hundred thousand distinct CDR3 sequences are present, around 27% being singletons, with the ten largest covering roughly 13%. The sequencing sample was made of PBMCs or a T cell subset sorted from them (not recorded which). These receptors were taken from an adult woman who had mild COVID-19 (a few samples of this study predate the infection). Cell type and time point are not known.

The V gene is TRBV5-5, the J gene TRBJ2-7; 7 nucleotides agree with TRBD2. After removal of 3 bases from V and 4 bases from J, the junction contained 13 bases not matched to a gene. CDR1 SGHKS and CDR2 YYEKEE come from the germline V gene (reference sequence). The CDR3 has 16 residues. The CDR3 reads CASSSIPGLPLYEQYF. CDR3 DNA sequence: TGTGCCAGCAGCTCTATTCCGGGACTACCCTTGTACGAGCAGTACTTC. Complete variable domain (other parts from reference TRBV5-5 and TRBJ2-7): DAGVTQSPTHLIKTRGQQVTLRCSPISGHKSVSWYQQVLGQGPQFIFQYYEKEERGRGNFPDRFSARQFPNYSSELNVNALLLGDSALYLCASSSIPGLPLYEQYFGPGTRLTVT.

The V and J genes are TRBV25-1 and TRBJ2-7; D may be TRBD2 (6 bases). Trimming took 2 bases from V and 11 from J, leaving 10 bases between them. This CDR3 spans 11 amino acids. Per germline, CDR1 MGHDK and CDR2 SYGVNS. CDR3 DNA sequence: TGTGCCAGCAGTGAAGGGACTCAGGAGTACTTC. Translation: CASSEGTQEYF.

The CDR3 bases are TGTGCCAGCAGAAAACGGGCCAGCGGGGAGCTGTTTTTT. Translated: CASRKRASGELFF. The gene calls are TRBV21-1 and TRBJ2-2. TRBV21-1 is listed as a pseudogene. CDR3 length: 13 amino acids.

The table lists this clonotype with a few counts. J is TRBJ1-3 and V is TRBV23-1, with 8 positions matching TRBD1. TRBV23-1 is filed as an ORF, its function uncertain. After removal of 2 bases from V and 0 bases from J, the junction contained 9 bases not matched to a gene. This CDR3 spans 18 amino acids. The CDR3 nucleotides are TGCGCCAGCAGTCAAAAATGGGACAGGCGGAGCTCTGGAAACACCATATATTTT. It specifies CASSQKWDRRSSGNTIYF.

This clonotype was picked up a small number of times. The gene calls are TRBV11-3 and TRBJ1-1, with D possibly matching TRBD1 (5 bases). CDR3 length equals 17 residues. Germline assignment: CDR1 SGHNT and CDR2 YENEEA. The V gene lost 5 bases and the J gene lost 2 bases, with 21 bases spanning the gap. This CDR3 is CASSMGRRDNLNTEAFF. The DNA of the CDR3 is TGTGCCAGCAGCATGGGGCGCCGAGACAACTTAAACACTGAAGCTTTCTTT.

A few counts support this clonotype. The CDR3 DNA follows: TGTGCCAGCAGACCCGGACAGGGACAGGGTCAAGAGACCCAGTACTTC. Its translation is CASRPGQGQGQETQYF. The chain links TRBV7-7 to TRBJ2-5; 9 nucleotides line up with TRBD1. Germline trimming cut 6 bases from V and 2 bases from J; bases unmatched to any gene: 10. CDR1 and CDR2 from the germline V gene are SSHAT and FNYEAQ (reference sequence). The CDR3 is made up of 16 amino acids.

This clonotype was observed a few times. V gene TRBV6-5 combines with J gene TRBJ2-3, with TRBD1 matching 10 bases. Per germline, CDR1 MNHEY and CDR2 SVGAGI. This CDR3 is 15 amino acids long. With 6 bases clipped from V and 7 bases from J, the junction kept 10 bases outside the gene matches. Here the CDR3 DNA reads TGTGCCAGCAGCCTCCGGGACAGGGGACCAAATACGCAGTATTTT. Residues: CASSLRDRGPNTQYF.

The chain links TRBV29-1 to TRBJ1-1, with a possible D match to TRBD1 (5 bases). Trimming cost V 6 bases and J 6 bases, with 17 bases left between them. The CDR3 is made up of 13 amino acids. CDR1 is SQVTM, CDR2 ANQGSEA, per germline. The CDR3, as DNA: TGCAGCGTGGGGGACCAAGTTGGGTCTGAAGCTTTCTTT. Encoded protein: CSVGDQVGSEAFF.

The rearrangement joins TRBV12-3 or TRBV12-4 to TRBJ1-5, with TRBD1 as a possible D gene (5 bases). V was shortened by 1 base and J by 7 bases, with 20 bases between the two germline ends. This CDR3 spans 17 amino acids. The chain's CDR3 is CASSLVGGFAIGQPQHF. CDR3 nucleotide sequence: TGTGCCAGCAGTTTAGTGGGGGGATTCGCAATAGGACAGCCCCAGCATTTT.

The V gene is TRBV29-1, the J gene TRBJ2-5, with TRBD2 matching 10 bases. V gave up 3 bases and J gave up 5 bases; unmatched junction bases: 9. The germline CDR1 and CDR2 sequences are SQVTM and ANQGSEA. There are 15 residues in the CDR3. CDR3 sequence (DNA): TGCAGCGTTGAGCCCATAGCGGGGGGACGGGAGACCCAGTACTTC. Translating it yields CSVEPIAGGRETQYF. The full variable domain, with the rest looked up from reference TRBV29-1 and TRBJ2-5, is SAVISQKPSRDICQRGTSLTIQCQVDSQVTMMFWYRQQPGQSLTLIATANQGSEATYESGFVIDKFPISRPNLTFSTLTVSNMSPEDSSIYLCSVEPIAGGRETQYFGPGTRLLVL.

This chain connects TRBV6-5 to TRBJ2-1; 10 nucleotides agree with TRBD2. Per the germline V gene, CDR1 is MNHEY and CDR2 is SVGAGI. The junction had 12 bases not matched to a gene; V was cut back by 6 bases and J by 7 bases. This CDR3 comprises 16 residues. The CDR3 sequence: CASSIGLAVGRNEQFF. The CDR3 DNA is TGTGCCAGCAGCATTGGACTAGCGGTGGGACGGAATGAGCAGTTCTTC.